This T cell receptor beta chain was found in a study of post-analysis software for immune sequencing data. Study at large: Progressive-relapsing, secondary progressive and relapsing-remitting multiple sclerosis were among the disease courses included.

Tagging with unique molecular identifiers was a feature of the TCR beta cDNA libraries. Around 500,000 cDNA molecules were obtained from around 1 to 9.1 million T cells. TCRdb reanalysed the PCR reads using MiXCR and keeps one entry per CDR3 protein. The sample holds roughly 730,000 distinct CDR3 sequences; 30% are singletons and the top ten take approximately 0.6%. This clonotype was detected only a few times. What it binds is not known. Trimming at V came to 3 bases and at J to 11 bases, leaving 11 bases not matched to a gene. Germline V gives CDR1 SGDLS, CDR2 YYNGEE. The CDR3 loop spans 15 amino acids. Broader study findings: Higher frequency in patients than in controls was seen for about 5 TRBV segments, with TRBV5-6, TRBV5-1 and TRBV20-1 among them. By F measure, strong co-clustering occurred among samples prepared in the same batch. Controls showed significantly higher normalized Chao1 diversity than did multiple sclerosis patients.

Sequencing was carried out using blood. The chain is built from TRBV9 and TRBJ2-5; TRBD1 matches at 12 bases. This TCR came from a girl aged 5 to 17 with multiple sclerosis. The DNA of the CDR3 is TGTGCCAGCAGCGAAGGGACAGGGGGCGCTTACGGGCAGTACTTC. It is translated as CASSEGTGGAYGQYF.